A single sample is the source of the 8 T cell receptor beta chains below, sequenced in a study of Ad26.COV2.S vaccination and SARS-CoV-2 variants (dated by TCRdb to the early 2020s). The library was built by means of the immunoSEQ multiplex PCR assay. TCRdb took this table from immuneACCESS and kept in-frame rearrangements with V and J called. Such tables lack part of the clones; where checked against another copy, unresolved V genes explain under half of the gap, and the rest is unexplained. The table for this sample lists fewer than 800,000 clones; 70% to 90% of them were counted only once. The ten most abundant clones make up over 1.3% of the sample. The treatment or condition label corresponds to: some 19 received Ad26.COV2.S at low or high dose, single or two shots; several received placebo; per-sample allocation not given. For vaccine and placebo recipients, repertoires were sequenced using samples collected on day 63 after the first injection.

The sample here was peripheral blood, taken in a trial of Ad26.COV2.S vaccine versus placebo. These receptors all come from a person between 18 and 60 years old who received the Ad26.COV2.S COVID-19 vaccine or a placebo.

The J gene is TRBJ1-4, the V gene TRBV29-1, with 7 nucleotides matching TRBD1. The J segment lost 0 bases and the V segment lost 4 bases, leaving 5 bases of the junction unmatched. This CDR3 has 15 residues. CDR1 is SQVTM, CDR2 ANQGSEA, per germline. CDR3 bases: TGCAGCGTTGTCTTCCAGGGGGCAACTAATGAAAAACTGTTTTTT. Protein sequence: CSVVFQGATNEKLFF.

This sequence joins TRBV7-6 and TRBJ2-7; 7 nucleotides align to TRBD1. Trimming removed 4 bases from V and 6 bases from J; junction bases left unmatched: 3. This CDR3 spans 12 amino acids. CDR1 and CDR2 (germline): SGHVS, FNYEAQ. The CDR3 loop is CASSSNRGEQYF. The CDR3 DNA reads TGTGCCAGCAGCTCGAACAGGGGCGAGCAGTACTTC.

This clone was seen only once. The rearrangement links TRBV6-5 to TRBJ2-7; D gene ambiguous. Trimming removed 8 bases from V and 4 bases from J, with 18 bases in between. The CDR3 has 14 amino acids. Germline CDR1 MNHEY, CDR2 SVGAGI. This CDR3 reads CASSSLDVGYEQYF. CDR3 sequence (DNA): TGTGCCAGCTCATCCCTAGACGTAGGGTACGAGCAGTACTTC.

This rearrangement joins TRBV5-1 to TRBJ1-3, with D unclear. The CDR3 totals 15 residues. Germline V gene data show CDR1 as SGHRS and CDR2 as YFSETQ. Between the trimmed V and J ends, which lost 0 bases and 0 bases, there was a span of 7 bases. The CDR3: CASSLGSSSGNTIYF. CDR3 bases: TGCGCCAGCAGCTTGGGGTCCAGCTCTGGAAACACCATATATTTT. The full variable domain, completed using reference TRBV5-1 and TRBJ1-3, is KAGVTQTPRYLIKTRGQQVTLSCSPISGHRSVSWYQQTPGQGLQFLFEYFSETQRNKGNFPGRFSGRQFSNSRSEMNVSTLELGDSALYLCASSLGSSSGNTIYFGEGSWLTVV.

This clone appeared a few times. This sample includes further DNA sequences coding for the same CDR3. This chain connects TRBV3-1 (or the pseudogene TRBV3-2) to TRBJ2-5; D tentatively fits TRBD1 or TRBD2 (5 bases each). Trimming left V 1 base short and J 4 bases short, with 10 bases between. CDR3 length equals 14 residues. Germline values: CDR1 LGHDT, CDR2 YNNKEL (reference sequence). The CDR3, as DNA: TGTGCCAGCAGCCAAGCCGGGACGGGAGAGACCCAGTACTTC. Amino acid sequence: CASSQAGTGETQYF.

The chain joins TRBV6-5 to TRBJ2-5; D could derive from TRBD1 or TRBD2 (6 bases each). The germline V gene encodes CDR1 MNHEY and CDR2 SVGAGI. The V end was cut by 5 bases, the J end by 1 base, with 11 bases between. The CDR3 totals 14 residues. CDR3 sequence: CASSRTGAQETQYF. The CDR3 DNA follows: TGTGCCAGCAGTCGTACGGGGGCCCAAGAGACCCAGTACTTC.

The chain couples TRBV7-9 to TRBJ2-1, with D uncertain. CDR1 is SEHNR, CDR2 FQNEAQ, per germline (reference sequence). The CDR3 totals 13 residues. The ends were cut back, 3 bases at V and 4 bases at J, with 7 bases in the middle. In DNA form, the CDR3 reads TGTGCCAGCAGCTTCGCAGAATACAATGAGCAGTTCTTC. This codes for CASSFAEYNEQFF.

The CDR3 DNA follows: TGTGCCAGCAGCTTAACCCTGGAGGGCTACACCTTC. Its translation is CASSLTLEGYTF. This sequence joins TRBV7-9 and TRBJ1-2; D is undetermined. Germline CDR1 is SEHNR and CDR2 is FQNEAQ (reference sequence). V was cut by 2 bases and J by 8 bases, with 9 bases left in between. This CDR3 region has 12 residues.